This is a list of T cell receptor beta chains from one sample in a study of blood T cell repertoires in COVID-19. Assay used: immunoSEQ multiplex PCR; TCRdb lists only in-frame clones, some missing. The repertoire consists of some 260,000 clones, with roughly three quarters occurring once and the leading ten covering 3% to 4%. Material: peripheral blood. Receptor source: a woman aged 40 to 49 with active or convalescent COVID-19. The CDR3 runs from the conserved cysteine through the conserved F or W. The D gene is left open where the match is weak. Expanded clones are given a class, and other clones once, few, many or no size at all.

TRBJ1-4	.	.	TRBV19	CASSPFRVPAIATNEKLFF	TGTGCCAGTAGCCCCTTTCGGGTTCCCGCAATCGCAACTAATGAAAAACTGTTTTTT
TRBJ1-2	.	TRBD1	TRBV11-2	CASSLGQGGIANYGYTF	TGTGCCAGCAGCTTGGGACAGGGGGGTATAGCTAACTATGGCTACACCTTC
TRBJ2-1	.	.	TRBV28	CASRSGGDAYNEQFF	TGTGCCAGCAGATCTGGAGGGGACGCCTATAATGAGCAGTTCTTC
TRBJ2-5	.	TRBD2	TRBV29-1	CSVDASGTQETQYF	TGCAGCGTTGACGCTAGCGGGACACAAGAGACCCAGTACTTC
TRBJ1-6	once	.	TRBV5-4	CASSSNPGVNSPLHF	TGTGCCAGCAGCTCTAACCCGGGAGTCAATTCACCCCTCCACTTT
TRBJ1-5	.	.	TRBV19	CASSIGDQPQHF	TGTGCCAGTAGTATCGGGGATCAGCCCCAGCATTTT
TRBJ1-6	.	TRBD1	TRBV5-1	CASSFGTDNSPLHF	TGCGCCAGCAGCTTCGGGACAGATAATTCACCCCTCCACTTT
TRBJ2-3	.	TRBD2	TRBV30	CAANREAGGPYTQYF	TGTGCCGCTAACCGGGAAGCGGGGGGGCCATATACGCAGTATTTT
TRBJ1-4	.	TRBD1	TRBV5-1	CASSLGTGKEKLFF	TGCGCCAGCAGCTTGGGGACAGGGAAGGAAAAACTGTTTTTT
TRBJ1-1	.	.	TRBV12-3/TRBV12-4	CASSLTGNTEAFF	TGTGCCAGCAGTTTAACGGGGAACACTGAAGCTTTCTTT
TRBJ1-2	.	.	TRBV19	CASSMGQNYGYTF	TGTGCCAGTAGTATGGGGCAGAACTATGGCTACACCTTC
TRBJ1-2	once	.	TRBV6-1	CASSESGKGYGYTF	TGTGCCAGCAGTGAATCAGGGAAAGGCTATGGCTACACCTTC
TRBJ2-4	.	TRBD1	TRBV12-5	CASGLGQGSRDIQYF	TGTGCTAGTGGTTTGGGACAGGGGAGTAGGGACATTCAGTACTTC
TRBJ1-6	.	.	TRBV13	CASSLTRLKVNSPLHF	TGTGCCAGCAGCTTAACCAGGCTGAAGGTGAATTCACCCCTCCACTTT
TRBJ2-5	.	.	TRBV28	CASRTRGSWETQYF	TGTGCCAGCAGAACCCGGGGAAGCTGGGAGACCCAGTACTTC
TRBJ1-5	.	.	TRBV6-5	CASREGVASNQPQHF	TGTGCCAGCAGAGAGGGGGTGGCTAGCAATCAGCCCCAGCATTTT
TRBJ1-2	.	.	TRBV7-9	CASSLSGAPGYTF	TGTGCCAGCAGCTTATCAGGGGCGCCTGGCTACACCTTC
TRBJ1-6	.	.	TRBV28	CASRDSANGSPLHF	TGTGCCAGCAGGGACAGTGCGAATGGTTCACCCCTCCACTTT
TRBJ2-3	.	TRBD2	TRBV2	CASARGGTDTQYF	TGTGCCAGCGCCCGGGGGGGCACAGATACGCAGTATTTT
TRBJ1-4	.	.	TRBV7-8	CASSLGAGDEKLFF	TGTGCCAGCAGCTTAGGGGCAGGGGATGAAAAACTGTTTTTT